This T cell receptor beta chain was found in a study of blood T cell repertoires in COVID-19. TCRdb's copy holds only in-frame clones and misses some; the assay was immunoSEQ multiplex PCR. The sample lists about 92,000 clones; approximately 70% were seen once. Germline V gene data show CDR1 as LNHNV and CDR2 as YYDKDF (reference sequence). The CDR3 extends over 16 amino acids. Trimming took off 1 base at V and 4 bases at J, with 16 bases between the two ends. The sequence came from a woman in her sixties in a cohort sampled during active or convalescent COVID-19. This chain links TRBV15 with TRBJ1-2; D perhaps matches TRBD1 (5 bases). Source material: peripheral blood. The CDR3 nucleotides read TGTGCCACCAGCAGAGGGGGCACGGGGGTTGGCTATGGCTACACCTTC. Translated: CATSRGGTGVGYGYTF.